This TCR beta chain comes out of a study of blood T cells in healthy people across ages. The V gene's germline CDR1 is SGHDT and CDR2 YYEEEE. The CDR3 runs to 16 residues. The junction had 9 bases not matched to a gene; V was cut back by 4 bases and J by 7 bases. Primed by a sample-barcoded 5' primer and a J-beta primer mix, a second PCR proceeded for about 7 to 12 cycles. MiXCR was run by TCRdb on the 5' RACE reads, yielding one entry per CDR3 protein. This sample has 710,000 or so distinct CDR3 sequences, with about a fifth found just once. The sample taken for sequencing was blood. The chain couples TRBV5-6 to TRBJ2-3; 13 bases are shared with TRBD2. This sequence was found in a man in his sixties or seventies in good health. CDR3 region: CASSLWTSGSSYTQYF. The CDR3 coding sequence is TGTGCCAGCAGCCTCTGGACTAGCGGGAGCTCTTATACGCAGTATTTT.